These 31 T cell receptor beta chains came from one sample sequenced in a study of beta chain features in type 1 diabetes. General study results and limits: There was a moderate but significant shortening of TCRB CDR3s in all four CD4+ subsets of Type 1 diabetes patients.

The entirety of the isolated RNA underwent reverse transcription, so expressed TCRB transcripts were sequenced. The protocol was immunoSEQ multiplex PCR, while the TCRdb copy is restricted to in-frame clones and leaves out a portion. The table has some 640,000 clones, over 13% seen once. These receptors have no known antigen. The sample was naive CD4+ T cells from blood. The receptors originated from a young man with type 1 diabetes.

V usage is TRBV27 and J usage is TRBJ2-7; 9 nucleotides align to TRBD2. Losses at the gene ends were 5 bases for V and 2 bases for J; bases not matched to a gene: 10. CDR1 and CDR2 from the germline V gene are MNHEY and SMNVEV (reference sequence). The CDR3 extends over 16 amino acids. Here the CDR3 reads CASSGQTSGRTYEQYF. The CDR3 DNA is TGTGCCAGCAGTGGGCAGACTAGCGGAAGAACCTACGAGCAGTACTTC.

The chain employs TRBV27 and TRBJ2-4; D is undetermined. V was cut by 7 bases and J by 1 base, with 17 bases left in between. This CDR3 has 16 residues. The V gene's germline CDR1 is MNHEY and CDR2 SMNVEV (reference sequence). The CDR3 here is CASTAKPFEAKNIQYF. CDR3 bases: TGTGCCAGCACTGCGAAACCGTTCGAGGCCAAAAACATTCAGTACTTC.

The V call is TRBV28, the J call TRBJ1-5; 9 nucleotides agree with TRBD1. Germline loops: CDR1 MDHEN, CDR2 SYDVKM. This CDR3 comprises 14 residues. V lost 6 bases and J lost 5; bases outside the gene matches: 5. Here the CDR3 reads CASRPGQGDQPQHF. Written as DNA, the CDR3 is TGTGCCAGCAGACCGGGACAGGGCGATCAGCCCCAGCATTTT.

This clone was seen a few times. This chain connects TRBV29-1 to TRBJ1-1; TRBD1 aligns across 7 bases. The V segment lost 4 bases and the J segment 0 bases; nucleotides outside the gene matches: 11. This CDR3 is built from 16 residues. Germline CDR1 and CDR2: SQVTM and ANQGSEA. CDR3 DNA: TGCAGCGTTGGGGAGGGGACAGCATCCATGAACACTGAAGCTTTCTTT. Residues: CSVGEGTASMNTEAFF.

The chain combines TRBV2 with TRBJ2-1; tentative D call: TRBD1 (5 bases). CDR1 is SNHLY and CDR2 is FYNNEI in the germline V gene. CDR3 size: 14 residues. Trimming shortened V by 6 bases and J by 8 bases, and 17 bases separated the two germline ends. CDR3 amino acids: CASRSRWGLDEQFF. The DNA for the CDR3 is TGTGCCAGCAGGAGTAGGTGGGGCCTGGATGAGCAGTTCTTC.

The table lists this clone with a few counts. The CDR3 reads CASSFLAGAAPDTQYF. DNA of the CDR3: TGTGCCAGCAGCTTCCTAGCGGGAGCGGCGCCAGATACGCAGTATTTT. The V call is TRBV7-2, the J call TRBJ2-3; 10 nucleotides line up with TRBD2. With 3 bases clipped from V and 4 bases from J, the junction kept 7 bases outside the gene matches. The CDR3 runs to 16 residues. Germline CDR1 reads SGHTA; CDR2 reads FQGNSA.

The rearrangement links TRBV5-1 to TRBJ2-1; D gene unclear. This CDR3 is 14 amino acids long. Germline CDR1 SGHRS, CDR2 YFSETQ. The V and J ends lost 2 bases and 4 bases respectively, with 10 bases between them. In nucleotides, the CDR3 is TGCGCCAGCAGCTTCCAGACATCGTACAATGAGCAGTTCTTC. It is translated as CASSFQTSYNEQFF.

This chain uses TRBV30 with TRBJ1-5; 9 bases line up with TRBD1. The V and J ends lost 0 bases and 5 bases, in that order; junction bases with no gene match: 5. CDR1 is GTSNPN and CDR2 is SVGIG in the germline V gene (reference sequence). The CDR3 has 15 residues. The DNA of the CDR3 is TGTGCCTGGAGTGTATTGACAGGGGGATATCAGCCCCAGCATTTT. It specifies CAWSVLTGGYQPQHF.

The V gene is TRBV19, the J gene TRBJ2-7; D is uncertain. Germline CDR1 reads LNHDA; CDR2 reads SQIVND (reference sequence). The CDR3 runs to 9 residues. V gave up 8 bases and J gave up 5 bases, with 4 bases separating them. As DNA, the CDR3 is TGTGCCAGTTCAAACGAGCAGTACTTC. This encodes CASSNEQYF. The full variable domain, its missing parts supplied by reference TRBV19 and TRBJ2-7, is DGGITQSPKYLFRKEGQNVTLSCEQNLNHDAMYWYRQDPGQGLRLIYYSQIVNDFQKGDIAEGYSVSREKKESFPLTVTSAQKNPTAFYLCASSNEQYFGPGTRLTVT.

This chain connects TRBV6-5 to TRBJ1-3; D possibly corresponds to TRBD1 (5 bases). The CDR3 loop spans 15 amino acids. The germline gives CDR1 MNHEY, CDR2 SVGAGI. V was cut by 0 bases and J by 8 bases, with 14 bases left in between. The CDR3, as DNA: TGTGCCAGCAGTTACTCGAAGTCTGGGGGTTACACCATATATTTT. Residues: CASSYSKSGGYTIYF.

This clone has more than one count but fewer than ten. The V and J genes are TRBV7-2 and TRBJ2-3; TRBD1 aligns across 8 bases. Germline V lookup: CDR1 SGHTA, CDR2 FQGNSA. The CDR3 consists of 15 residues. Trimming cost V 3 bases and J 2 bases; bases outside gene matches: 4. CDR3: CASSLDRVDTDTQYF. CDR3 coding DNA: TGTGCCAGCAGCTTGGACAGGGTGGACACAGATACGCAGTATTTT.

The chain carries TRBV6-6 and TRBJ2-7; tentative D call: TRBD1 (6 bases). Trimming took off 5 bases at V and 3 bases at J, with 11 bases between the two ends. CDR1 MNHNY and CDR2 SVGAGI come from the germline V gene (reference sequence). The CDR3 totals 13 residues. CDR3 coding DNA: TGTGCCAGCAGTCAAAGGGGGAACTACGAGCAGTACTTC. This encodes CASSQRGNYEQYF.

The chain couples TRBV6-5 to TRBJ2-7; 7 bases agree with TRBD2. The CDR3 loop spans 14 amino acids. The germline V gene encodes CDR1 MNHEY and CDR2 SVGAGI. The V gene end was trimmed by 2 bases and the J gene end by 1 base; junction bases not matched to a gene: 2. CDR3 loop: CASSYTSDSYEQYF. The CDR3 nucleotides are TGTGCCAGCAGTTACACTAGCGATTCCTACGAGCAGTACTTC.

This clone was counted only a few times. Other DNA sequences from this sample encode an identical CDR3 as well. The chain is built from TRBV19 and TRBJ1-5; TRBD1 might be the D (6 bases). With 5 bases removed from V and 4 bases from J, the gap between germline ends came to 9 bases. The CDR3 has 13 residues. Germline values: CDR1 LNHDA, CDR2 SQIVND (reference sequence). CDR3 nucleotide sequence: TGTGCCAGTAGTGGCACAGGGAATCAGCCCCAGCATTTT. As protein: CASSGTGNQPQHF.

CDR3 coding DNA: TGTGCCAGCAGTGGAGGCAGCCAAGAGACCCAGTACTTC. This translates into CASSGGSQETQYF. The chain uses TRBV2 and TRBJ2-5; no definite D call. CDR1 and CDR2 from the germline V gene are SNHLY and FYNNEI. The CDR3 spans 13 residues. V was trimmed by 4 bases and J by 1 base, leaving 7 bases between them.

This chain links TRBV18 with TRBJ1-2; maybe TRBD1 (5 bases). This CDR3 is 13 amino acids long. Germline CDR1 and CDR2: KGHSH and LQKENI. Deletions cut 2 bases from V and 5 bases from J, with 9 bases between. The CDR3 reads CASSPYDRYGYTF. In DNA form, the CDR3 reads TGTGCCAGCTCACCATACGACAGATATGGCTACACCTTC.

This rearrangement joins TRBV6-1 to TRBJ2-7; D is ambiguous. CDR3 length equals 15 residues. Germline CDR1 MNHNS, CDR2 SASEGT. The germline V and J ends were trimmed by 1 base and 8 bases, with 18 bases remaining between them. The CDR3 coding sequence is TGTGCCAGCAGTGAAGGGGTGACAAACCTACGGAAGCAGTACTTC. Its translation is CASSEGVTNLRKQYF.

This clone was recorded a few times. The chain carries TRBV5-4 and TRBJ2-3; 13 nucleotides match TRBD2. The CDR3 runs to 18 residues. Germline V gene data show CDR1 as SGHNT and CDR2 as YYREEE (reference sequence). J lost 3 bases, V lost 3 bases, and 10 bases had no gene match. CDR3 nucleotides: TGTGCCAGCAGCTCTTCACTAGCGGGAGGGCCGGGGACAGATACGCAGTATTTT. As protein: CASSSSLAGGPGTDTQYF.

The chain has TRBV6-5 and TRBJ1-1, with D unresolved. V lost 2 bases and J 4 bases, leaving 11 bases between the germline ends. The germline CDR1 and CDR2 sequences are MNHEY and SVGAGI. The CDR3 contains 14 residues. The CDR3 bases are TGTGCCAGCAGTTACCGGAGAAGCGCCACTGAAGCTTTCTTT. It is translated as CASSYRRSATEAFF.

Only a few counts were recorded for this clone. The chain links TRBV10-3 to TRBJ2-2; tentatively, D is TRBD2 (6 bases). The CDR3 is 15 residues long. Germline V gene sequence: CDR1 ENHRY, CDR2 SYGVKD. V was trimmed by 7 bases and J by 5 bases, leaving 17 bases between them. The DNA of the CDR3 is TGTGCCATCATGTCCGGGGGACCTTTGACCGGGGAGCTGTTTTTT. This encodes CAIMSGGPLTGELFF.

This chain connects TRBV30 to TRBJ1-2, with 9 bases matching TRBD1. This CDR3 is built from 14 residues. Germline V CDR1 and CDR2: GTSNPN, SVGIG (reference sequence). After removal of 2 bases from V and 8 bases from J, the junction contained 9 bases not matched to a gene. For the CDR3, the DNA is TGTGCCTGGAGTTTAATACAGGGGGCGGCCGGCTACACCTTC. This gives the protein CAWSLIQGAAGYTF.

This clone was found a few times. The chain links TRBV10-3 to TRBJ2-1; a possible D gene is TRBD2 (6 bases). CDR3 size: 15 residues. Germline V gene data show CDR1 as ENHRY and CDR2 as SYGVKD. Trimming pared 3 bases from V and 1 base from J, leaving 10 bases between. The DNA of the CDR3 is TGTGCCATCAGTGAAGTGGGAGGATCCTACAATGAGCAGTTCTTC. It translates to CAISEVGGSYNEQFF.

In regard to this clone: Within the sample, other DNA sequences also encode this same CDR3. The chain has TRBV4-3 and TRBJ2-5; D remains ambiguous. Trimming left V 0 bases short and J 5 bases short, with 4 bases between. Per the germline V gene, CDR1 is LGHNA and CDR2 is YSLEER. CDR3 length: 12 residues. The CDR3 DNA sequence: TGCGCCAGCAGCCAAGATCGGGAGACCCAGTACTTC. Encoded protein: CASSQDRETQYF.

CDR3 residues: CASSLGLAGTISYEQYF. The CDR3 DNA reads as TGTGCCAGCTCACTCGGACTAGCGGGAACAATCTCCTACGAGCAGTACTTC. The V gene is TRBV18, the J gene TRBJ2-7; TRBD2 matches 12 bases. The CDR3 spans 17 residues. In germline, CDR1 is KGHSH, CDR2 LQKENI. Trimming removed 4 bases from V and 0 bases from J; junction bases left unmatched: 7. The full variable domain, in which reference TRBV18 and TRBJ2-7 provide the parts outside the CDR3, is NAGVMQNPRHLVRRRGQEARLRCSPMKGHSHVYWYRQLPEEGLKFMVYLQKENIIDESGMPKERFSAEFPKEGPSILRIQQVVRGDSAAYFCASSLGLAGTISYEQYFGPGTRLTVT.

V gene TRBV4-1 combines with J gene TRBJ2-1; 9 bases map to TRBD2. Germline trimming cut 0 bases from V and 6 bases from J; bases unmatched to any gene: 3. The CDR3 extends over 15 amino acids. CDR1 and CDR2 from the germline V gene are MGHRA and YSYEKL. The CDR3 region has the DNA TGCGCCAGCAGCCAAGAAGGACTAGCGTCCAATGAGCAGTTCTTC. This translates into CASSQEGLASNEQFF.

The CDR3 is CASSLPSGAYNEQFF. DNA of the CDR3: TGTGCCAGCAGCTTGCCTAGCGGGGCCTACAATGAGCAGTTCTTC. The chain links TRBV5-4 to TRBJ2-1, with TRBD2 identical over 9 bases. Germline assignment: CDR1 SGHNT and CDR2 YYREEE (reference sequence). This CDR3 has 15 residues. V shed 1 base, J shed 2 bases, and the junction held 1 base outside the gene matches.

A few counts support this clone. The chain links TRBV28 to TRBJ1-2; the match to TRBD1 covers 7 bases. Looked up from germline, CDR1 is MDHEN and CDR2 is SYDVKM. V was pared by 8 bases and J by 2 bases, with 5 bases of the junction left unmatched. The CDR3 covers 13 residues. The CDR3 sequence: CASGLTGNYGYTF. CDR3 nucleotides: TGTGCCAGCGGGCTGACAGGGAACTATGGCTACACCTTC.

The chain uses TRBV6-6 and TRBJ2-7; the D is unclear. The CDR3 runs to 12 residues. CDR1 and CDR2 from the germline V gene are MNHNY and SVGAGI (reference sequence). V was trimmed by 2 bases and J by 2 bases, leaving 4 bases between them. CDR3 in DNA: TGTGCCAGCAGTTACAACACCTACGAGCAGTACTTC. This codes for CASSYNTYEQYF.

This clone has only a few counts. The chain uses TRBV19 and TRBJ1-6, with 8 bases that match TRBD1. The germline CDR1 and CDR2 sequences are LNHDA and SQIVND (reference sequence). The CDR3 has 16 residues. With V trimmed by 5 bases and J by 9 bases, 12 bases remained unmatched. CDR3 sequence (DNA): TGTGCCAGTAGTGTTTGGACAGGGTCAAGTGTTTCACCCCTCCACTTT. Its translation: CASSVWTGSSVSPLHF.

The chain has TRBV20-1 and TRBJ2-7; D uncertain. Trimming left V 3 bases short and J 3 bases short, with 6 bases between. The CDR3 is 11 amino acids. The germline CDR1 and CDR2 sequences are DFQATT and SNEGSKA (reference sequence). The CDR3 region is CSASPDYEQYF. The CDR3 nucleotides read TGCAGTGCTAGTCCCGACTACGAGCAGTACTTC.

In its sample, this clone was seen a few times. The V gene is TRBV5-1, the J gene TRBJ2-7; 9 nucleotides line up with TRBD1. The trim removed 3 bases at V and 3 bases at J, leaving 1 base unmatched. The germline CDR1 and CDR2 sequences are SGHRS and YFSETQ. This CDR3 contains 13 residues. As DNA, the CDR3 is TGCGCCAGCAGCTGGACAGGGGACTACGAGCAGTACTTC. Amino acid sequence: CASSWTGDYEQYF.